This TCR beta chain was recorded in a study of T cells expressing NK-cell markers. The CDR3 is 17 residues long. Germline V lookup: CDR1 SGHRS, CDR2 YFSETQ. With regard to this clonotype: Its specificity is not known.

Whole-study findings and limits: HCMV specificity of the expanded NKG2C+ T cell clones was not established. In roughly six donors, dominant CD3+CD56+NKG2C+ clonotypes ranked among the top 10 CD8+ clonotypes.

TCRdb reanalyzed the 5' RACE reads and collapses them to one entry per CDR3 protein, without DNA. This sample contains roughly 390,000 distinct CDR3 sequences. The V gene is TRBV5-1, the J gene TRBJ1-6. Sequencing was done on a sample of blood T cells: a sorted CD56 or NKG2C T cell subset, CD4+ or CD8+ T cells, or bulk PBMC T cells (not recorded which). This clonotype was obtained from a man aged 18-70 years in good health. The CDR3 reads CASSLNLQGSYNSPLHF.